A single sample is the source of the 31 T cell receptor beta chains below, sequenced in a study of regulatory T cells in long-lasting Graves disease. Sequencing libraries for TCR beta were prepared with iRepertoire HTBI primers and Arm-PCR of CDR3 regions. TCRdb re-called the multiplex PCR reads through MiXCR, storing one row per CDR3 protein. The table shows hundreds of thousands of distinct CDR3 sequences, with about 20% occurring only once. Stated time point: persistent/refractory GD, antithyroid drugs over 5 years with positive TRAb. The authors made the TCR library using RNA they extracted from PBMCs. The sample here was peripheral blood mononuclear cells (PBMCs), taken when the disease was refractory, from a patient treated with antithyroid drugs. The receptors here all came from a female donor with Graves disease.

This clonotype came up many times. The CDR3, as DNA: TGTGCCAGCAGTTCCGGGGACGGTAGCAATCAGCCCCAGCATTTT. This encodes CASSSGDGSNQPQHF. The chain employs TRBV12-3 or TRBV12-4 and TRBJ1-5; TRBD1 is a possible D gene (5 bases). The CDR3 runs 15 residues. The V end was cut by 4 bases, the J end by 0 bases, with 10 bases between.

In this sample, this clonotype turned up a few times. The chain recombines TRBV6-1 with TRBJ2-5; the D gene is possibly TRBD2 (6 bases). The CDR3 totals 15 residues. Germline CDR1 MNHNS, CDR2 SASEGT. V was pared by 6 bases and J by 4 bases, with 18 bases between. CDR3 region: CASSRQFGDLETQYF. The DNA for the CDR3 is TGTGCCAGCAGCCGCCAGTTTGGGGACTTAGAGACCCAGTACTTC.

This clonotype was observed a handful of times. V usage is TRBV9 and J usage is TRBJ1-3; D ambiguous. V lost 2 bases and J lost 0, with 12 bases in between. Germline CDR1 is SGDLS and CDR2 is YYNGEE. This CDR3 is built from 16 residues. The CDR3 DNA is TGTGCCAGCAGCGTTTTCGACGGAGCCTCTGGAAACACCATATATTTT. This encodes CASSVFDGASGNTIYF. Complete variable domain (other parts from reference TRBV9 and TRBJ1-3): DSGVTQTPKHLITATGQRVTLRCSPRSGDLSVYWYQQSLDQGLQFLIQYYNGEERAKGNILERFSAQQFPDLHSELNLSSLELGDSALYFCASSVFDGASGNTIYFGEGSWLTVV.

The sample holds a few counts of this clonotype. The CDR3 end shows no conserved phenylalanine or tryptophan, and so a read error is likely. The DNA for the CDR3 is TGTGCCAGCAGTTTCTTAGCGCCTGACGAGCAGTACTCC. Translating gives CASSFLAPDEQYS. The chain combines TRBV6-5 with TRBJ2-7; TRBD2 might be the D (5 bases). Germline values: CDR1 MNHEY, CDR2 SVGAGI. V was shortened by 4 bases and J by 5 bases, with 12 bases between the two germline ends. CDR3 length: 13 residues.

This clonotype has just a few counts. This sequence joins TRBV7-9 and TRBJ1-1; 9 bases agree with TRBD1. The trim removed 5 bases at V and 4 bases at J, leaving 8 bases unmatched. Germline-derived CDR1 and CDR2 are SEHNR and FQNEAQ (reference sequence). The CDR3 spans 15 residues. The CDR3 sequence: CASSTEGQGGTEAFF. CDR3 DNA: TGTGCCAGCAGCACCGAGGGACAGGGAGGCACTGAAGCTTTCTTT. The full variable domain, completed using reference TRBV7-9 and TRBJ1-1, is DTGVSQNPRHKITKRGQNVTFRCDPISEHNRLYWYRQTLGQGPEFLTYFQNEAQLEKSRLLSDRFSAERPKGSFSTLEIQRTEQGDSAMYLCASSTEGQGGTEAFFGQGTRLTVV.

The rearrangement links TRBV30 to TRBJ2-7; 7 bases are a match to TRBD1. The V gene's germline CDR1 is GTSNPN and CDR2 SVGIG (reference sequence). V lost 3 bases to trimming and J lost 4 bases; unmatched junction nucleotides: 3. The CDR3 contains 12 residues. Here the CDR3 DNA reads TGTGCCTGGAGAGACAGGGCGTACGAGCAGTACTTC. This encodes CAWRDRAYEQYF.

V gene TRBV29-1 combines with J gene TRBJ2-1, with D hard to call. Germline V lookup: CDR1 SQVTM, CDR2 ANQGSEA. The CDR3 consists of 13 residues. Trimming took 0 bases from V and 3 from J, leaving 6 bases between them. CDR3 protein: CSVEDPVYNEQFF. The DNA for the CDR3 is TGCAGCGTTGAAGATCCCGTCTACAATGAGCAGTTCTTC.

As to this clonotype: A far bigger clonotype differs at one base, so this is likely a read error. Here the CDR3 DNA reads TGTGCCAGCAGCTTAGGGGCGGGAGGGCGATACGGGCAGTACTTC. Amino acids: CASSLGAGGRYGQYF. This chain connects TRBV7-9 to TRBJ2-7, with TRBD2 identical over 9 bases. This CDR3 is built from 15 residues. Germline V gene sequence: CDR1 SEHNR, CDR2 FQNEAQ (reference sequence). Together with reference TRBV7-9 and TRBJ2-7, the CDR3 gives the full variable domain: DTGVSQNPRHKITKRGQNVTFRCDPISEHNRLYWYRQTLGQGPEFLTYFQNEAQLEKSRLLSDRFSAERPKGSFSTLEIQRTEQGDSAMYLCASSLGAGGRYGQYFGPGTRLTVT.

This clonotype was recorded many times. V and J are TRBV28 and TRBJ2-5, with 8 bases identical to TRBD1. This CDR3 region has 13 residues. With V trimmed by 6 bases and J by 3 bases, 3 bases remained unmatched. Germline V CDR1 and CDR2: MDHEN, SYDVKM. The CDR3 DNA sequence: TGTGCCAGCAGGCCGACAGGGGAAGAGACCCAGTACTTC. It translates to CASRPTGEETQYF.

CDR3 in DNA: TGCAGTGCGCAGGACAGGGACTACGAGCAGTACTTC. Amino acids: CSAQDRDYEQYF. The rearrangement links TRBV20-1 to TRBJ2-7; TRBD1 agrees at 8 bases. The CDR3 has 12 residues. Germline assignment: CDR1 DFQATT and CDR2 SNEGSKA (reference sequence). With V trimmed by 6 bases and J by 3 bases, 4 bases remained unmatched.

This clonotype was counted at least ten times. This rearrangement joins TRBV7-8 to TRBJ2-2, with 9 bases that match TRBD2. Germline loops: CDR1 SGHVS, CDR2 FQNEAQ. The CDR3 has 16 amino acids. Trimming at V came to 7 bases and at J to 6 bases, leaving 12 bases not matched to a gene. The CDR3 here is CASTQKGGRAPGELFF. The CDR3, as DNA: TGTGCCAGCACCCAGAAGGGCGGGAGGGCCCCCGGGGAGCTGTTTTTT.

This clonotype was observed a handful of times. This rearrangement joins TRBV20-1 to TRBJ2-7, with TRBD1 matching 8 bases. This CDR3 contains 11 residues. Trimming at V came to 5 bases and at J to 5 bases, leaving 2 bases not matched to a gene. Per the germline V gene, CDR1 is DFQATT and CDR2 is SNEGSKA (reference sequence). CDR3 in DNA: TGCAGTGCTGGACAGGGAGACGAGCAGTACTTC. Protein: CSAGQGDEQYF.

In this sample, this clonotype turned up many times. The gene calls are TRBV28 and TRBJ2-7, with a weak D call TRBD1 (6 bases). Germline loops: CDR1 MDHEN, CDR2 SYDVKM. The V gene lost 6 bases and the J gene lost 4 bases, with 13 bases spanning the gap. This CDR3 is built from 13 residues. The CDR3 DNA reads as TGTGCCAGCAGCTTGGGGGCGCGATACGAGCAGTACTTC. Translating it yields CASSLGARYEQYF.

This clonotype has more than one count but fewer than ten. This sequence joins TRBV7-8 and TRBJ2-7; 10 nucleotides align to TRBD1. Germline CDR1 is SGHVS and CDR2 is FQNEAQ. The V gene end was trimmed by 5 bases and the J gene end by 3 bases; junction bases not matched to a gene: 7. The CDR3 consists of 15 residues. The chain's CDR3 is CASSPSRDRGYEQYF. The CDR3, as DNA: TGTGCCAGCAGCCCTAGCCGGGACAGGGGCTACGAGCAGTACTTC.

This clonotype was observed at least ten times. The chain combines TRBV2 with TRBJ1-4, with D possibly matching TRBD1 (6 bases). Germline lookup yields CDR1 SNHLY and CDR2 FYNNEI. This CDR3 region has 13 residues. The V and J ends lost 6 bases and 8 bases respectively, with 13 bases between them. CDR3 residues: CASRGGVKEKLFF. The CDR3 DNA follows: TGTGCCAGCAGAGGGGGAGTAAAAGAAAAACTGTTTTTT.

In its sample, this clonotype was seen a few times. The rearrangement uses TRBV5-1 and TRBJ1-6, with a possible D match to TRBD1 (5 bases). Looked up from germline, CDR1 is SGHRS and CDR2 is YFSETQ. This CDR3 contains 16 residues. Trimming pared 4 bases from V and 6 bases from J, leaving 17 bases between. The CDR3: CASSTGEGRTNSPLHF. In DNA form, the CDR3 reads TGCGCCAGCAGCACGGGGGAGGGCAGGACTAATTCACCCCTCCACTTT.

The table lists this clonotype with a few counts. The chain couples TRBV14 to TRBJ1-1; D remains unclear. Germline V gene sequence: CDR1 SGHDN, CDR2 FVKESK. The CDR3 totals 13 residues. V was clipped by 4 bases and J by 11 bases, with 17 bases between them. The CDR3 nucleotides read TGTGCCAGCAGCCCCGCCGGTGGGCCCTGGGCTTTCTTT. Translating gives CASSPAGGPWAFF.

The chain carries TRBV7-3 and TRBJ1-1, with 7 bases identical to TRBD1. The CDR3 has 13 residues. CDR1 is SGHTA and CDR2 is FQGTGA in the germline V gene. Trimming removed 5 bases from V and 6 bases from J; junction bases left unmatched: 6. As DNA, the CDR3 is TGTGCCAGCAGCCCAGGGGGAGTCGCTGAAGCTTTCTTT. Its translation: CASSPGGVAEAFF.

This clonotype was seen at least ten times. V and J are TRBV20-1 and TRBJ2-7; D not resolved. V was cut by 5 bases and J by 4 bases, with 12 bases left in between. Germline V CDR1 and CDR2: DFQATT, SNEGSKA (reference sequence). The CDR3 totals 12 residues. The CDR3 sequence: CSARGGAYEQYF. CDR3 DNA sequence: TGCAGTGCTCGAGGTGGAGCGTACGAGCAGTACTTC.

This clonotype was seen more than once but under ten times. The chain recombines TRBV20-1 with TRBJ2-2; 12 nucleotides line up with TRBD2. The CDR3 is 17 residues long. V lost 2 bases to trimming and J lost 4 bases; unmatched junction nucleotides: 8. Germline V gene data show CDR1 as DFQATT and CDR2 as SNEGSKA (reference sequence). The CDR3 bases are TGCAGTGCTAGACCGGACGGACTAGCGGGAACCACCGGGGAGCTGTTTTTT. This translates into CSARPDGLAGTTGELFF.

This clonotype was counted at least ten times. V is TRBV7-8 and J is TRBJ1-6; a weak D match, TRBD1 (5 bases). Germline CDR1 is SGHVS and CDR2 is FQNEAQ. V lost 1 base and J 6 bases, leaving 13 bases between the germline ends. This CDR3 is 16 amino acids long. This CDR3 is CASSLVGGGGNSPLHF. CDR3 nucleotides: TGTGCCAGCAGCTTAGTGGGCGGCGGGGGTAATTCACCCCTCCACTTT.

There are a few counts of this clonotype. The chain combines TRBV6-2 or TRBV6-3 with TRBJ2-7, with TRBD2 matching over 7 bases. J lost 5 bases, V lost 2 bases, and 6 bases had no gene match. CDR1 MNHEY and CDR2 SVGEGT come from the germline V gene. This CDR3 is 14 amino acids long. In nucleotides, the CDR3 is TGTGCCAGCAGTTACCGGGGCGGGAGCCACGAGCAGTACTTC. The encoded protein is CASSYRGGSHEQYF.

This clonotype was found a few times. The chain carries TRBV20-1 and TRBJ2-7, with TRBD1 matching 8 bases. Germline values: CDR1 DFQATT, CDR2 SNEGSKA (reference sequence). V lost 5 bases to trimming and J lost 4 bases; unmatched junction nucleotides: 13. The CDR3 has 15 residues. The CDR3: CSAPWTGTGWYEQYF. The CDR3 DNA is TGCAGTGCTCCCTGGACAGGGACGGGGTGGTACGAGCAGTACTTC.

At least ten counts were recorded for this clonotype. The chain uses TRBV6-1 and TRBJ1-1, with D possibly being TRBD1 (6 bases). V lost 7 bases, J lost 3 bases, and 21 bases lay in between. The CDR3 has 16 amino acids. Germline CDR1 and CDR2: MNHNS and SASEGT. CDR3 sequence reads: CASMWSSTGLYTEAFF. In nucleotides, the CDR3 is TGTGCCAGCATGTGGTCTTCGACAGGCCTCTACACTGAAGCTTTCTTT.

V gene TRBV4-1 combines with J gene TRBJ2-1; 8 bases are a match to TRBD2. Germline V lookup: CDR1 MGHRA, CDR2 YSYEKL. The CDR3 runs 18 residues. Unmatched junction bases numbered 12, after V lost 2 bases and J lost 3 bases. DNA for the CDR3: TGCGCCAGCAGCCAACCCCTTCGGGCTAGCGGGTTCTACAATGAGCAGTTCTTC. It encodes CASSQPLRASGFYNEQFF.

There are many counts of this clonotype. The chain recombines TRBV28 with TRBJ2-5; D is unclear. Germline-derived CDR1 and CDR2 are MDHEN and SYDVKM. The CDR3 contains 14 residues. V lost 3 bases and J 4 bases, leaving 12 bases between the germline ends. The DNA for the CDR3 is TGTGCCAGCAGTTTTTCGGGTCCGACAGAGACCCAGTACTTC. This gives the protein CASSFSGPTETQYF.

This clonotype was detected ten times or more. The chain has TRBV7-3 and TRBJ2-7; no definite D call. In germline, CDR1 is SGHTA, CDR2 FQGTGA. The CDR3 is 15 residues long. Deletions cut 2 bases from V and 4 bases from J, with 15 bases between. CDR3 DNA: TGTGCCAGCAGCTTAGGTGGTGGTCCCTTTTACGAGCAGTACTTC. It specifies CASSLGGGPFYEQYF.

Only a few counts were recorded for this clonotype. This chain uses TRBV24-1 with TRBJ1-1, with TRBD1 as a possible D gene (6 bases). This CDR3 is 13 amino acids long. Trimming stripped 4 bases from V and 5 bases from J, with 10 bases between. Germline V gene sequence: CDR1 KGHDR, CDR2 SFDVKD. The CDR3 protein is CATSDRTETEAFF. CDR3 DNA sequence: TGTGCCACCAGTGACAGGACAGAAACTGAAGCTTTCTTT.

The rearrangement joins TRBV25-1 to TRBJ1-2, with D possibly matching TRBD1 (5 bases). Germline V gene lookup returns CDR1 MGHDK and CDR2 SYGVNS. Trimming left V 3 bases short and J 7 bases short, with 12 bases between. This CDR3 is 13 amino acids long. The CDR3 DNA is TGTGCCAGCAGTGAGATACAGGAAGGTGGCTACACCTTC. Protein sequence: CASSEIQEGGYTF.

This clonotype came up many times. The V call is TRBV19, the J call TRBJ1-5; D not resolved. CDR3 length: 15 amino acids. Germline CDR1 is LNHDA and CDR2 is SQIVND (reference sequence). With 1 base removed from V and 0 bases from J, the gap between germline ends came to 7 bases. CDR3 residues: CASSIVDLSNQPQHF. The DNA for the CDR3 is TGTGCCAGTAGTATAGTCGACCTTAGCAATCAGCCCCAGCATTTT.

The chain combines TRBV11-2 with TRBJ1-3; D is perhaps TRBD1 (6 bases). The length of the CDR3 is 19 residues. Germline V gene lookup returns CDR1 SGHAT and CDR2 FQNNGV. The V end was cut by 4 bases, the J end by 3 bases, with 25 bases between. The CDR3 here is CASSWGYNRDERFGNTIYF. The CDR3 DNA sequence: TGTGCCAGCAGCTGGGGTTATAACAGGGACGAGCGCTTTGGAAACACCATATATTTT.